This T cell receptor beta chain emerged from a study of control samples from healthy donors and cancer patients. The CDR3 covers 16 residues. Looked up from germline, CDR1 is LGHDT and CDR2 is YNNKEL (reference sequence). J lost 8 bases, V lost 0 bases, and 7 bases had no gene match. Measured with immunoSEQ multiplex PCR; TCRdb has only the in-frame clones, and not every one. The table lists 130,000 or so clones, roughly nine tenths of them singletons, with less than 8.5% in the top ten. The receptor was isolated from a man aged 18 to 35 in good health. Sequenced input: blood. This chain links TRBV3-1 (or the pseudogene TRBV3-2) with TRBJ1-4, with 9 bases lining up with TRBD1. CDR3 nucleotides: TGTGCCAGCAGCCAAGAGGCGGGACAGGGTTGGGAAAAACTGTTTTTT. This sequence encodes CASSQEAGQGWEKLFF.